The clone carrying this T cell receptor (beta chain) was seen a handful of times. Preparing the TCRbeta library involved the use of unique molecular identifiers. TCRdb passed the PCR reads through MiXCR, listing each CDR3 protein once. This table has around 400,000 distinct CDR3 sequences, 11% appearing once. The data originate from a study of T-cell reconstitution after alpha-beta-depleted transplantation in children. V lost 0 bases and J 3 bases, leaving 12 bases between the germline ends. CDR1 is SGDLS and CDR2 is YYNGEE in the germline V gene. The CDR3 has 15 residues. This material consisted of PBMCs from the stem cell graft donor, taken from the stem cell graft. This clonotype was sampled from a human donor who donated a stem cell graft to a child with acute myeloid leukemia. The chain couples TRBV9 to TRBJ1-2, with D perhaps TRBD1 (6 bases). The CDR3 DNA is TGTGCCAGCAGCGTAGATGGCAGGGGTGACTATGGCTACACCTTC. Translating it yields CASSVDGRGDYGYTF.